The entry below describes one TCR beta chain. V lost 3 bases to trimming and J lost 1 base, with 15 bases between them. This CDR3 is built from 15 residues. Germline CDR1 is DFQATT and CDR2 is SNEGSKA (reference sequence). The data were obtained in a study of blood T cell repertoires in COVID-19. Sequenced by immunoSEQ multiplex PCR; TCRdb stores in-frame clones only, minus some. The table lists 85,000 to 130,000 clones, just under 95% of them singletons. The chain links TRBV20-1 to TRBJ1-1; D is perhaps TRBD1 (5 bases). The TCR was taken from a man aged 65-85 years with acute or convalescent COVID-19. The specimen was peripheral blood. The CDR3 bases are TGCAGTGCTAGTATGGTCGGGGGAGGGAACACTGAAGCTTTCTTT. Residues: CSASMVGGGNTEAFF.